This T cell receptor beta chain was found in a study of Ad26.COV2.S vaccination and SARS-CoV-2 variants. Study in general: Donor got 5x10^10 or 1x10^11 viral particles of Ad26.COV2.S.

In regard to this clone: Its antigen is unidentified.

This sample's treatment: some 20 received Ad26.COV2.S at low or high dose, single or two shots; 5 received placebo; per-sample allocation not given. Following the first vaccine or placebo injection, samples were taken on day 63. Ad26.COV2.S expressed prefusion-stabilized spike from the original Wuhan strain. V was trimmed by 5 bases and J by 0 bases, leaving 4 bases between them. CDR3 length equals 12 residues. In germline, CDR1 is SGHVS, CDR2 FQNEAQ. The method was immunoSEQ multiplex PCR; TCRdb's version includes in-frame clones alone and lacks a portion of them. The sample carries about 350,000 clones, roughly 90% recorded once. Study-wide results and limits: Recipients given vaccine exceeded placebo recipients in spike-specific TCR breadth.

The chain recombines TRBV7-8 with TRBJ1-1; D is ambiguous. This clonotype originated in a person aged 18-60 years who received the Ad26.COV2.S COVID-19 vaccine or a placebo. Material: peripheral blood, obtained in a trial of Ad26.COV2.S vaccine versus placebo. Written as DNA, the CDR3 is TGTGCCAGCAGCGTTATGAACACTGAAGCTTTCTTT. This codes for CASSVMNTEAFF.